The next 2 T cell receptor beta chains were all read from a single sample in a study of identical twins (dated by TCRdb to 2016 to 2017). The method behind the library was 5' RACE. These reads were obtained on an Illumina HiSeq 2000. The public reads were reanalyzed by TCRdb: fastp trimming at Q25, MiXCR alignment, in-frame beta chains only. CDR3 protein duplicates are merged, each entry listing the most common genes and DNA. Present in this sample are about 570,000 distinct CDR3 sequences, just under 10% of which were seen just once. Roughly 3% of the sample goes to the ten largest clones. The data were also submitted as part of a second study, on yellow fever vaccine responses in identical twins.

Sample: PBMCs. The source of these receptors is a woman aged 18-29 years in good health.

The V gene is TRBV28, the J gene TRBJ2-7; 9 bases match TRBD1. CDR1 is MDHEN and CDR2 is SYDVKM in the germline V gene. This CDR3 spans 17 amino acids. The ends lost 6 bases at V and 2 bases at J; junction bases unmatched: 14. The CDR3 DNA reads as TGTGCCAGCAGCTCCCCCGGGACAGGGCGCCGGACCTACGAGCAGTACTTC. This codes for CASSSPGTGRRTYEQYF.

This clonotype was observed a few times. The chain links TRBV11-1 to TRBJ2-1; the D is unclear. Germline lookup yields CDR1 SGHAT and CDR2 FQDESV (reference sequence). Trimming stripped 0 bases from V and 8 bases from J, with 8 bases between. The CDR3 spans 13 residues. The CDR3 spells CASSLAYIHEQFF. The CDR3 DNA reads TGTGCCAGCAGCTTAGCTTACATACATGAGCAGTTCTTC. The full variable domain, in which reference TRBV11-1 and TRBJ2-1 provide the parts outside the CDR3, is EAEVAQSPRYKITEKSQAVAFWCDPISGHATLYWYRQILGQGPELLVQFQDESVVDDSQLPKDRFSAERLKGVDSTLKIQPAELGDSAMYLCASSLAYIHEQFFGPGTRLTVL.